The rows below give T cell receptor beta chains drawn from one sample of a study of T cells in Graves' hyperthyroidism and ophthalmopathy. From the multiplex PCR reads, TCRdb called clonotypes with MiXCR, one entry per CDR3 protein. This sample carries approximately 610,000 distinct CDR3 sequences, about a sixth of them seen once, and the ten largest clones take 15% to 20%. The sequenced material came from blood. These receptor sequences come from a woman under 30 with Graves' hyperthyroidism. Each CDR3 is given with its conserved first and last residue. Fields, in order: J gene, V gene, D gene, CDR3 length, clone size, CDR3 protein, CDR3 DNA. A D gene is named only where the DNA matches it firmly. Part of the rows lack a size; the others show once, few, many or a class for expanded clones.

J gene: TRBJ1-5
V gene: TRBV11-1
D gene: TRBD1
CDR3 length: 15
clone size: many
CDR3 protein: CASSLGGTGNQPQHF
CDR3 DNA: TGTGCCAGCAGCTTAGGAGGGACAGGCAATCAGCCCCAGCATTTT

J gene: TRBJ2-3
V gene: TRBV6-2/TRBV6-3
D gene: TRBD2
CDR3 length: 15
clone size: many
CDR3 protein: CASSYKRLAGNTQYF
CDR3 DNA: TGTGCCAGCAGTTACAAGAGACTAGCGGGGAATACGCAGTATTTT

J gene: TRBJ1-5
V gene: TRBV2
D gene: .
CDR3 length: 16
clone size: few
CDR3 protein: CASSPTDTYSNQPQHF
CDR3 DNA: TGTGCCAGCAGTCCGACGGACACTTATAGCAATCAGCCCCAGCATTTT

J gene: TRBJ1-1
V gene: TRBV2
D gene: .
CDR3 length: 13
clone size: many
CDR3 protein: CASSEEGFGEAFF
CDR3 DNA: TGTGCCAGCAGTGAAGAGGGGTTTGGAGAAGCTTTCTTT

J gene: TRBJ2-5
V gene: TRBV3-1
D gene: TRBD1
CDR3 length: 16
clone size: many
CDR3 protein: CASSLSGQGVVETQYF
CDR3 DNA: TGTGCCAGCAGCCTCTCCGGACAGGGTGTAGTGGAGACCCAGTACTTC

J gene: TRBJ2-7
V gene: TRBV20-1
D gene: TRBD2
CDR3 length: 15
clone size: many
CDR3 protein: CSARPLAGVSYEQYF
CDR3 DNA: TGCAGTGCTAGGCCACTAGCGGGAGTATCGTACGAGCAGTACTTC

J gene: TRBJ2-2
V gene: TRBV7-9
D gene: TRBD2
CDR3 length: 18
clone size: .
CDR3 protein: CASSAGLAGGLYTGELFF
CDR3 DNA: TGTGCCAGCAGCGCGGGACTAGCGGGGGGGCTGTACACCGGGGAGCTGTTTTTT

J gene: TRBJ1-5
V gene: TRBV6-1
D gene: TRBD1
CDR3 length: 17
clone size: .
CDR3 protein: CASRGWGIQGWNQPQHF
CDR3 DNA: TGTGCCAGCAGGGGGTGGGGGATACAGGGGTGGAATCAGCCCCAGCATTTT

J gene: TRBJ2-5
V gene: TRBV7-9
D gene: .
CDR3 length: 13
clone size: many
CDR3 protein: CASSTTIQETQYF
CDR3 DNA: TGTGCCAGCAGCACCACGATCCAGGAGACCCAGTACTTC

J gene: TRBJ2-5
V gene: TRBV28
D gene: .
CDR3 length: 12
clone size: many
CDR3 protein: CASSSLRRTQYF
CDR3 DNA: TGTGCCAGCAGTTCGCTACGACGGACCCAGTACTTC

J gene: TRBJ2-7
V gene: TRBV28
D gene: .
CDR3 length: 15
clone size: many
CDR3 protein: CASRASTGEVDEQYF
CDR3 DNA: TGTGCCAGCAGGGCCTCTACAGGGGAGGTCGACGAGCAGTACTTC

J gene: TRBJ1-6
V gene: TRBV2
D gene: .
CDR3 length: 11
clone size: many
CDR3 protein: CASSETTPLHF
CDR3 DNA: TGTGCCAGCAGTGAAACGACACCCCTCCACTTT

J gene: TRBJ2-1
V gene: TRBV12-3/TRBV12-4
D gene: .
CDR3 length: 14
clone size: few
CDR3 protein: CASSRGVPHNEQFF
CDR3 DNA: TGTGCCAGCAGTCGAGGGGTTCCCCACAATGAGCAGTTCTTC

J gene: TRBJ2-2
V gene: TRBV28
D gene: .
CDR3 length: 15
clone size: once
CDR3 protein: CASSQPGRGTGELFF
CDR3 DNA: TGTGCCAGCAGTCAACCGGGACGTGGGACCGGGGAGCTGTTTTTT

J gene: TRBJ2-1
V gene: TRBV6-4
D gene: .
CDR3 length: 16
clone size: few
CDR3 protein: CASSSEGGLLYNEQFF
CDR3 DNA: TGTGCCAGCAGCTCCGAGGGGGGGCTACTCTACAATGAGCAGTTCTTC

J gene: TRBJ2-6
V gene: TRBV27
D gene: TRBD2
CDR3 length: 18
clone size: few
CDR3 protein: CASRPSSGGASGANVLTF
CDR3 DNA: TGTGCCAGCAGACCATCTAGCGGGGGGGCCTCTGGGGCCAACGTCCTGACTTTC

J gene: TRBJ1-1
V gene: TRBV15
D gene: .
CDR3 length: 14
clone size: many
CDR3 protein: CATSRAQADTEAFF
CDR3 DNA: TGTGCCACCAGCAGAGCACAGGCGGACACTGAAGCTTTCTTT

J gene: TRBJ2-5
V gene: TRBV18
D gene: .
CDR3 length: 16
clone size: many
CDR3 protein: CASSPRFAGAEETQYF
CDR3 DNA: TGTGCCAGCTCACCACGGTTTGCGGGGGCCGAAGAGACCCAGTACTTC

J gene: TRBJ2-5
V gene: TRBV12-3/TRBV12-4
D gene: TRBD2
CDR3 length: 16
clone size: many
CDR3 protein: CASSRVAGGGGETQYF
CDR3 DNA: TGTGCCAGCAGCAGAGTAGCGGGGGGAGGGGGGGAGACCCAGTACTTC

J gene: TRBJ2-1
V gene: TRBV6-2/TRBV6-3
D gene: .
CDR3 length: 13
clone size: once
CDR3 protein: CASRESGSYEQFF
CDR3 DNA: TGTGCCAGCAGGGAATCCGGGTCCTACGAGCAGTTCTTC

J gene: TRBJ2-2
V gene: TRBV12-3/TRBV12-4
D gene: .
CDR3 length: 17
clone size: few
CDR3 protein: CASSTPPGTLNTGELFF
CDR3 DNA: TGTGCCAGCAGCACCCCCCCCGGGACTTTGAACACCGGGGAGCTGTTTTTT

J gene: TRBJ2-7
V gene: TRBV3-1
D gene: .
CDR3 length: 14
clone size: .
CDR3 protein: CASSQDTGLYEQYF
CDR3 DNA: TGTGCCAGCAGCCAAGATACAGGACTCTACGAGCAGTACTTC

J gene: TRBJ2-7
V gene: TRBV20-1
D gene: TRBD1
CDR3 length: 13
clone size: many
CDR3 protein: CSARDRGNYEQYF
CDR3 DNA: TGCAGTGCTAGGGACAGGGGTAACTACGAGCAGTACTTC

J gene: TRBJ1-2
V gene: TRBV12-3/TRBV12-4
D gene: TRBD1
CDR3 length: 13
clone size: many
CDR3 protein: CASSYDRVHGYTF
CDR3 DNA: TGTGCCAGCAGCTACGACAGGGTTCATGGCTACACCTTC

J gene: TRBJ1-3
V gene: TRBV27
D gene: TRBD1
CDR3 length: 14
clone size: .
CDR3 protein: CASSTGTEGYTIYF
CDR3 DNA: TGTGCCAGCAGTACGGGGACAGAGGGATACACCATATATTTT

J gene: TRBJ1-4
V gene: TRBV28
D gene: TRBD1
CDR3 length: 14
clone size: many
CDR3 protein: CASSSGQGGEKLFF
CDR3 DNA: TGTGCCAGCAGTTCTGGGCAGGGGGGAGAAAAACTGTTTTTT

J gene: TRBJ1-2
V gene: TRBV19
D gene: .
CDR3 length: 14
clone size: .
CDR3 protein: CASSKQGGNYGYTF
CDR3 DNA: TGTGCCAGTAGTAAACAGGGTGGAAACTATGGCTACACCTTC

J gene: TRBJ1-2
V gene: TRBV30
D gene: .
CDR3 length: 13
clone size: many
CDR3 protein: CAWSPGEDYGYTF
CDR3 DNA: TGTGCCTGGAGCCCGGGGGAGGACTATGGCTACACCTTC

J gene: TRBJ1-1
V gene: TRBV6-1
D gene: .
CDR3 length: 12
clone size: .
CDR3 protein: CASSSGTTEAFF
CDR3 DNA: TGTGCCAGCAGCTCCGGGACGACTGAAGCTTTCTTT

J gene: TRBJ1-6
V gene: TRBV6-2/TRBV6-3
D gene: .
CDR3 length: 12
clone size: .
CDR3 protein: CASSRGESPLHF
CDR3 DNA: TGTGCCAGCAGCCGAGGGGAGTCACCCCTCCACTTT

J gene: TRBJ2-7
V gene: TRBV19
D gene: TRBD1
CDR3 length: 14
clone size: few
CDR3 protein: CASSLGQGKNEQYF
CDR3 DNA: TGTGCCAGTAGTCTGGGACAGGGGAAGAACGAGCAGTACTTC

J gene: TRBJ2-2
V gene: TRBV27
D gene: .
CDR3 length: 14
clone size: few
CDR3 protein: CASNHLGGAGELFF
CDR3 DNA: TGTGCCAGCAATCATCTTGGAGGGGCCGGGGAGCTGTTTTTT

J gene: TRBJ1-4
V gene: TRBV5-1
D gene: .
CDR3 length: 14
clone size: .
CDR3 protein: CASRVTATNEKLFF
CDR3 DNA: TGCGCCAGCAGAGTAACTGCAACTAATGAAAAACTGTTTTTT

J gene: TRBJ2-2
V gene: TRBV25-1
D gene: .
CDR3 length: 17
clone size: few
CDR3 protein: CASSVLSQGRGTGELFF
CDR3 DNA: TGTGCCAGCAGTGTCCTTTCACAGGGGCGGGGCACCGGGGAGCTGTTTTTT

J gene: TRBJ1-2
V gene: TRBV7-8
D gene: TRBD1
CDR3 length: 14
clone size: few
CDR3 protein: CASSHRTGPYGYTF
CDR3 DNA: TGTGCCAGCAGCCACCGGACAGGACCCTATGGCTACACCTTC

J gene: TRBJ2-1
V gene: TRBV12-3/TRBV12-4
D gene: TRBD1
CDR3 length: 15
clone size: many
CDR3 protein: CASSPRGHTYNEQFF
CDR3 DNA: TGTGCCAGCAGTCCTAGGGGGCACACCTACAATGAGCAGTTCTTC

J gene: TRBJ2-3
V gene: TRBV6-1
D gene: TRBD1
CDR3 length: 14
clone size: .
CDR3 protein: CASSRDRGGDTQYF
CDR3 DNA: TGTGCCAGCAGCCGGGACAGGGGAGGGGATACGCAGTATTTT

J gene: TRBJ1-2
V gene: TRBV12-3/TRBV12-4
D gene: .
CDR3 length: 13
clone size: many
CDR3 protein: CASSPWINYGYTF
CDR3 DNA: TGTGCCAGCAGTCCATGGATAAACTATGGCTACACCTTC

J gene: TRBJ1-1
V gene: TRBV12-3/TRBV12-4
D gene: .
CDR3 length: 15
clone size: many
CDR3 protein: CASSLMGPFAAEAFF
CDR3 DNA: TGTGCCAGCAGTTTAATGGGACCCTTCGCGGCTGAAGCTTTCTTT

J gene: TRBJ2-3
V gene: TRBV14
D gene: TRBD2
CDR3 length: 21
clone size: .
CDR3 protein: CASSQSVTSSGRGGPTDTQYF
CDR3 DNA: TGTGCCAGCAGCCAATCCGTCACCTCTAGCGGGAGAGGAGGCCCCACAGATACGCAGTATTTT

J gene: TRBJ2-3
V gene: TRBV20-1
D gene: .
CDR3 length: 11
clone size: many
CDR3 protein: CSATDTDTQYF
CDR3 DNA: TGCAGTGCTACCGACACAGATACGCAGTATTTT

J gene: TRBJ2-5
V gene: TRBV7-8
D gene: .
CDR3 length: 14
clone size: many
CDR3 protein: CASSSYGTKETQYF
CDR3 DNA: TGTGCCAGCAGCTCCTACGGGACGAAAGAGACCCAGTACTTC

J gene: TRBJ2-5
V gene: TRBV20-1
D gene: .
CDR3 length: 13
clone size: .
CDR3 protein: CSATTVAQETLYF
CDR3 DNA: TGCAGTGCTACCACAGTTGCGCAAGAGACCCTGTACTTC

J gene: TRBJ2-3
V gene: TRBV24-1
D gene: .
CDR3 length: 18
clone size: .
CDR3 protein: CATSDSRFGGRSTDTQYF
CDR3 DNA: TGTGCCACCAGTGATTCCCGCTTTGGGGGCCGCAGCACAGATACGCAGTATTTT

J gene: TRBJ1-6
V gene: TRBV3-2
D gene: .
CDR3 length: 14
clone size: few
CDR3 protein: CASSGGEANSPLHF
CDR3 DNA: TGTGCCAGCAGCGGGGGGGAGGCGAATTCACCCCTCCACTTT